This T cell receptor (beta chain) was sequenced in a study of control samples from healthy donors and cancer patients. Produced via immunoSEQ multiplex PCR; TCRdb's table is partial and in-frame only. The sample shows 75,000 or so clones, 89% of them seen only once. Trimming left V 10 bases short and J 2 bases short, with 5 bases between. Germline CDR1 reads SGHTA; CDR2 reads FQGNSA. The length of the CDR3 is 10 residues. The clonotype comes from a man in his 60s with colorectal cancer. Sequencing input: PBMCs. This chain connects TRBV7-2 to TRBJ1-2; no firm D call. Written as DNA, the CDR3 is TGTGCCATAGGAAACTATGGCTACACCTTC. This sequence encodes CAIGNYGYTF.